The 23 T cell receptor beta chains reported below all come from one sample, sequenced in a study of cytomegalovirus exposure and HLA in healthy donors. PCR used 60 Vbeta primers and 13 Jbeta primers. The table came from immunoSEQ multiplex PCR; TCRdb's copy has only in-frame clones and leaves some out. The data hold 90,000 to 120,000 clones, with around 77% observed a single time. The sequencing input was PBMCs. The receptors were sampled from a man aged 18 to 30 in good health and CMV-seronegative.

This clone was picked up one time. The rearrangement joins TRBV6-1 to TRBJ1-3; no definite D call. V was cut by 5 bases and J by 0 bases, with 11 bases left in between. Germline V gives CDR1 MNHNS, CDR2 SASEGT. This CDR3 is 15 amino acids long. This CDR3 reads CASSIRRSSGNTIYF. CDR3 sequence (DNA): TGTGCCAGCAGTATTCGACGGAGCTCTGGAAACACCATATATTTT.

The chain links TRBV16 to TRBJ1-1; perhaps TRBD1 as D (6 bases). The CDR3 spans 12 residues. V lost 1 base to trimming and J lost 9 bases, with 9 bases between them. Germline V gene sequence: CDR1 KGHSY, CDR2 FQNENV. DNA for the CDR3: TGTGCCAGCAGCCAATACCAGGGGCAAGCTTTCTTT. Its protein is CASSQYQGQAFF.

CDR3 residues: CASRREANTGELFF. CDR3 nucleotide sequence: TGTGCCAGCAGGAGGGAGGCGAACACCGGGGAGCTGTTTTTT. The V and J genes are TRBV6-1 and TRBJ2-2, with D possibly being TRBD2 (6 bases). The CDR3 is 14 residues long. The V end was cut by 6 bases, the J end by 0 bases, with 8 bases between. Germline loops: CDR1 MNHNS, CDR2 SASEGT.

As to this clone: Other DNA sequences in this specimen translate into the identical CDR3. This chain uses TRBV9 with TRBJ2-7, with TRBD1 matching over 9 bases. Germline values: CDR1 SGDLS, CDR2 YYNGEE. V was clipped by 4 bases and J by 3 bases; unmatched bases: 5. The CDR3 length is 14 residues. CDR3: CASSPGQGLYEQYF. The CDR3 DNA is TGTGCCAGCAGCCCCGGACAGGGGCTCTACGAGCAGTACTTC.

This clone was seen just once. The V gene is TRBV5-4, the J gene TRBJ2-7; D may be TRBD2 (6 bases). The CDR3 contains 14 residues. Germline V gives CDR1 SGHNT, CDR2 YYREEE (reference sequence). Trimming took 0 bases from V and 3 from J, leaving 10 bases between them. The CDR3, as DNA: TGTGCCAGCAGCTTGGAGTGGGGGGACTACGAGCAGTACTTC. This codes for CASSLEWGDYEQYF.

This chain connects TRBV7-3 to TRBJ1-1; the D is unclear. The CDR3 is 13 amino acids. Trimming pared 5 bases from V and 7 bases from J, leaving 14 bases between. Germline CDR1 and CDR2: SGHTA and FQGTGA. Written as DNA, the CDR3 is TGTGCCAGCAGCCTCACCTTCGCTAATGAAGCTTTCTTT. This gives the protein CASSLTFANEAFF.

The chain carries TRBV28 and TRBJ2-4; D possibly corresponds to TRBD1 (6 bases). Trimming pared 4 bases from V and 7 bases from J, leaving 17 bases between. CDR3 size: 15 residues. Germline-derived CDR1 and CDR2 are MDHEN and SYDVKM. The CDR3 is CASSSSYRVPNIQYF. CDR3 nucleotides: TGTGCCAGCAGTTCGTCGTACAGGGTCCCCAACATTCAGTACTTC.

V gene TRBV11-1 combines with J gene TRBJ2-7; perhaps TRBD1 as D (6 bases). V lost 2 bases, J lost 7 bases, and 12 bases lay in between. The CDR3 is made up of 13 amino acids. From germline, CDR1 is SGHAT and CDR2 FQDESV (reference sequence). CDR3 coding DNA: TGTGCCAGCAGCTTAACACCTGACAGGGAGCAGTACTTC. It codes for CASSLTPDREQYF.

The chain recombines TRBV18 with TRBJ2-7, with 10 bases that match TRBD1. Germline V gene lookup returns CDR1 KGHSH and CDR2 LQKENI. This CDR3 has 18 amino acids. Trimming took 3 bases from V and 3 from J; bases not matched to a gene: 14. The CDR3 bases are TGTGCCAGCTCACCCATACCTCCCCGGACAGGGGGGATCTACGAGCAGTACTTC. Amino acid sequence: CASSPIPPRTGGIYEQYF.

The chain employs TRBV6-1 and TRBJ1-5; D unclear. The CDR3 extends over 14 amino acids. Trimming took 6 bases from V and 4 from J, leaving 13 bases between them. Germline CDR1 is MNHNS and CDR2 is SASEGT. The DNA of the CDR3 is TGTGCCAGCAGGGGGTTAGCGAGGAATCAGCCCCAGCATTTT. Protein product: CASRGLARNQPQHF.

This sequence joins TRBV5-1 and TRBJ2-1; no firm D call. CDR1 SGHRS and CDR2 YFSETQ come from the germline V gene. The CDR3 sequence is 14 residues long. V was cut by 0 bases and J by 9 bases, with 13 bases left in between. In nucleotides, the CDR3 is TGCGCCAGCAGCTTGGGTTTGGCTCCGGGTGAGCAGTTCTTC. This gives the protein CASSLGLAPGEQFF.

V and J are TRBV29-1 and TRBJ2-7, with D tentatively TRBD2 (6 bases). Germline V gene sequence: CDR1 SQVTM, CDR2 ANQGSEA. CDR3 length: 13 amino acids. Trimming removed 4 bases from V and 2 bases from J, with 12 bases in between. The CDR3, as DNA: TGCAGCGTTGGGGGACTGCTTACCTACGAGCAGTACTTC. This codes for CSVGGLLTYEQYF.

The V call is TRBV14, the J call TRBJ1-4; TRBD1 is a possible D gene (6 bases). This CDR3 is built from 13 residues. Trimming removed 1 base at V and 12 bases at J, with 12 bases between. Germline V gives CDR1 SGHDN, CDR2 FVKESK. CDR3 amino acids: CASSQVGGGELFF. The CDR3 DNA is TGTGCCAGCAGCCAAGTGGGGGGGGGCGAACTGTTTTTT.

The CDR3 sequence is CASSYDGGKETQYF. In DNA form, the CDR3 reads TGTGCCAGCAGTTACGACGGGGGGAAAGAGACCCAGTACTTC. The chain is built from TRBV6-6 and TRBJ2-5, with TRBD2 identical over 7 bases. The V gene end was trimmed by 2 bases and the J gene end by 3 bases; junction bases not matched to a gene: 3. CDR1 is MNHNY, CDR2 SVGAGI, per germline (reference sequence). The CDR3 extends over 14 amino acids.

V gene TRBV6-4 combines with J gene TRBJ2-7; D perhaps matches TRBD1 (6 bases). V was pared by 2 bases and J by 5 bases, with 10 bases between. Germline CDR1 is MRHNA and CDR2 is SNTAGT. CDR3 size: 13 residues. CDR3 bases: TGTGCCAGCAGTGACCGGGCAGGGGACGAGCAGTACTTC. It codes for CASSDRAGDEQYF.

The V gene is TRBV2, the J gene TRBJ2-1; D not certain. The CDR3 has 12 residues. V gave up 6 bases and J gave up 7 bases, with 10 bases separating them. Germline CDR1 SNHLY, CDR2 FYNNEI. The CDR3, as DNA: TGTGCCAGCAGCGATGTCGGGAATGAGCAGTTCTTC. The encoded protein is CASSDVGNEQFF.

This CDR3 is CASSDAGSETQYF. The DNA of the CDR3 is TGTGCCAGCAGTGATGCGGGGTCGGAGACCCAGTACTTC. The chain links TRBV25-1 to TRBJ2-5; TRBD2 might be the D (6 bases). CDR3 length: 13 residues. The V gene's germline CDR1 is MGHDK and CDR2 SYGVNS. The V end lost 3 bases, the J end lost 5 bases, and 10 bases lay between the germline ends.

This clone has a single count. V usage is TRBV15 and J usage is TRBJ2-1, with D uncertain. CDR1 and CDR2 from the germline V gene are LNHNV and YYDKDF (reference sequence). The CDR3 has 14 residues. The germline V and J ends were trimmed by 3 bases and 4 bases, with 10 bases remaining between them. The CDR3 sequence: CATSRMAGYNEQFF. The CDR3, as DNA: TGTGCCACCAGCAGGATGGCCGGGTACAATGAGCAGTTCTTC.

The chain employs TRBV7-8 and TRBJ2-5; TRBD2 agrees at 7 bases. The ends lost 0 bases at V and 5 bases at J; junction bases unmatched: 6. CDR3 size: 15 residues. The germline V gene encodes CDR1 SGHVS and CDR2 FQNEAQ. CDR3 nucleotides: TGTGCCAGCAGCTTAGCCACAATCGGGAGGGAGACCCAGTACTTC. This translates into CASSLATIGRETQYF.

The chain employs TRBV7-2 and TRBJ1-6; 7 bases are shared with TRBD1. This CDR3 spans 16 amino acids. Germline-derived CDR1 and CDR2 are SGHTA and FQGNSA. V gave up 5 bases and J gave up 9 bases; unmatched junction bases: 13. The CDR3 is CASSRRDSSLGSPLHF. CDR3 in DNA: TGTGCCAGCAGCCGAAGGGACAGCTCCTTGGGTTCACCCCTCCACTTT.

About this clone: Different DNA sequences within this sample yield the same CDR3. V gene TRBV4-3 combines with J gene TRBJ2-7; 9 bases are shared with TRBD1. This CDR3 has 13 amino acids. Losses at the gene ends were 3 bases for V and 3 bases for J; bases not matched to a gene: 0. Germline V CDR1 and CDR2: LGHNA, YSLEER. The CDR3 sequence is CASSQDRGYEQYF. The DNA of the CDR3 is TGCGCCAGCAGCCAGGACAGGGGCTACGAGCAGTACTTC.

The rearrangement uses TRBV5-1 and TRBJ2-3; 13 nucleotides match TRBD2. CDR3 length equals 19 residues. After removal of 1 base from V and 2 bases from J, the junction contained 10 bases not matched to a gene. Germline V gene data show CDR1 as SGHRS and CDR2 as YFSETQ. Here the CDR3 DNA reads TGCGCCAGCAGCTTGCGACTAGCGGGGGGCGGAGTCCTCACAGATACGCAGTATTTT. Translation gives CASSLRLAGGGVLTDTQYF.

The chain is built from TRBV5-4 and TRBJ2-7; 7 bases agree with TRBD1. The V gene's germline CDR1 is SGHNT and CDR2 YYREEE (reference sequence). J lost 5 bases, V lost 1 base, and 9 bases had no gene match. This CDR3 region has 15 residues. CDR3 bases: TGTGCCAGCAGCTTGCATGAGACAGGGTTCCACGAGCAGTACTTC. Its translation is CASSLHETGFHEQYF.